Below, 23 T cell receptor beta chains from the same sample are listed, as sequenced in a study of cytomegalovirus exposure and HLA in healthy donors. 13 Jbeta primers and 60 Vbeta primers were used for the PCR. Using immunoSEQ multiplex PCR, the repertoire was profiled, and TCRdb retains in-frame clones only, with some absent. This sample yields about 140,000 clones, of which 73% are seen a single time; approximately 15% belongs to the top ten. What was sequenced was PBMCs. The receptors were sampled from a human donor in good health.

V is TRBV5-1 and J is TRBJ1-6; 8 bases are a match to TRBD1. The CDR3 totals 15 residues. J was trimmed by 8 bases and V by 0 bases; bases with no gene match: 4. The germline gives CDR1 SGHRS, CDR2 YFSETQ. Written as DNA, the CDR3 is TGCGCCAGCAGCTTGGGGACAGGGTTGGATTCACCCCTCCACTTT. It codes for CASSLGTGLDSPLHF.

CDR3 sequence (DNA): TGTGCCAGCAGTCCAAATCCTAGCGGGGGTGGTGAGGATACGCAGTATTTT. Encoded protein: CASSPNPSGGGEDTQYF. V and J are TRBV6-4 and TRBJ2-3, with 10 bases fitting TRBD2. This CDR3 contains 17 residues. The V gene end was trimmed by 5 bases and the J gene end by 6 bases; junction bases not matched to a gene: 14. CDR1 and CDR2 (germline): MRHNA, SNTAGT.

This chain joins TRBV6-5 and TRBJ1-2; 7 bases match TRBD1. Germline V CDR1 and CDR2: MNHEY, SVGAGI. V was pared by 7 bases and J by 7 bases, with 9 bases of the junction left unmatched. The CDR3 runs to 13 residues. The CDR3 DNA follows: TGTGCCAGCAAACAGGGGACCGGTCGTGGCTACACCTTC. This codes for CASKQGTGRGYTF.

The sample holds a few counts of this clone. The chain couples TRBV6-6 to TRBJ1-5; 7 positions match TRBD1. The germline CDR1 and CDR2 sequences are MNHNY and SVGAGI (reference sequence). The CDR3 is 14 residues long. J was trimmed by 3 bases and V by 6 bases; bases with no gene match: 5. CDR3 region: CASSSDRDNQPQHF. The CDR3 nucleotides are TGTGCCAGCAGCTCCGACAGGGACAATCAGCCCCAGCATTTT.

This clone has more than one count but fewer than ten. A read error is likely here: a far larger clone is one base away. This rearrangement joins TRBV27 to TRBJ2-1; tentative D call: TRBD2 (5 bases). The ends were cut back, 7 bases at V and 9 bases at J, with 7 bases in the middle. The CDR3 totals 10 residues. Germline CDR1 is MNHEY and CDR2 is SMNVEV (reference sequence). The CDR3 loop is CASTGCEQFF. CDR3 nucleotide sequence: TGTGCCAGCACGGGGTGTGAGCAGTTCTTC.

This clone was recorded once. The chain joins TRBV4-2 to TRBJ1-4, with 10 bases matching TRBD1. CDR3 length equals 14 residues. V trimming: 6 bases; J trimming: 7 bases; junction bases outside the gene matches: 5. Germline V lookup: CDR1 LGHNA, CDR2 YNFKEQ. DNA of the CDR3: TGTGCCAGCAGTGGTAGGGACAGGGGTGAAAAACTGTTTTTT. Protein product: CASSGRDRGEKLFF.

As DNA, the CDR3 is TGTGCCACCAGCAGAGTACGTGTGCGGAACACTGAAGCTTTCTTT. It codes for CATSRVRVRNTEAFF. V and J are TRBV15 and TRBJ1-1; D not certain. Trimming stripped 1 base from V and 1 base from J, with 10 bases between. CDR3 size: 15 residues. Looked up from germline, CDR1 is LNHNV and CDR2 is YYDKDF (reference sequence).

Turning to this clone: The junction does not match germline at one end; this may be a read error. This chain links TRBV7-7 with TRBJ2-3; 7 nucleotides align to TRBD1. The CDR3 totals 15 residues. Germline values: CDR1 SSHAT, CDR2 FNYEAQ (reference sequence). CDR3 loop: CASSRGTARTDTQYF. CDR3 nucleotide sequence: TGTGCTAGCAGCCGAGGGACAGCCCGCACAGATACGCAGTATTTT.

The genes are TRBV6-1 and TRBJ1-2; D is perhaps TRBD1 (5 bases). The V end was cut by 2 bases, the J end by 2 bases, with 21 bases between. Germline V lookup: CDR1 MNHNS, CDR2 SASEGT. CDR3 size: 18 residues. The CDR3 DNA is TGTGCCAGCAGTGAATCGGCAGGGCCGACCTCCGGGAACTATGGCTACACCTTC. Its protein product is CASSESAGPTSGNYGYTF.

CDR3 sequence (DNA): TGTGCCAGAAGCCTAGGAACGGACAACGGAAACACCATATATTTT. Residues: CARSLGTDNGNTIYF. The rearrangement uses TRBV5-3 and TRBJ1-3, with D possibly TRBD1 on 5 matching bases. TRBV5-3 is treated as an ORF (open reading frame) with a function not yet certain. The V end was cut by 4 bases, the J end by 4 bases, with 15 bases between. There are 15 residues in the CDR3.

The V gene is TRBV7-2, the J gene TRBJ2-3; D is ambiguous. Germline CDR1 is SGHTA and CDR2 is FQGNSA. This CDR3 has 13 residues. V shed 1 base and J shed 4 bases, with 6 bases lying between them. Here the CDR3 DNA reads TGTGCCAGCAGCTTAGTCCGGGCAGATACGCAGTATTTT. It yields the protein CASSLVRADTQYF. Complete variable domain (other parts from reference TRBV7-2 and TRBJ2-3): GAGVSQSPSNKVTEKGKDVELRCDPISGHTALYWYRQSLGQGLEFLIYFQGNSAPDKSGLPSDRFSAERTGGSVSTLTIQRTQQEDSAVYLCASSLVRADTQYFGPGTRLTVL.

The chain has TRBV19 and TRBJ1-1; D uncertain. Trimming removed 5 bases from V and 5 bases from J, with 18 bases in between. Per germline, CDR1 LNHDA and CDR2 SQIVND (reference sequence). This CDR3 region has 15 residues. Here the CDR3 reads CASSLGLGSGTEAFF. The CDR3 DNA sequence: TGTGCCAGTAGTCTAGGGTTGGGGTCGGGAACTGAAGCTTTCTTT.

J is TRBJ1-2 and V is TRBV9; 9 bases map to TRBD1. CDR1 is SGDLS, CDR2 YYNGEE, per germline. The V gene end was trimmed by 4 bases and the J gene end by 6 bases; junction bases not matched to a gene: 4. The CDR3 is 13 amino acids. CDR3: CASSTRTGDGYTF. CDR3 nucleotide sequence: TGTGCCAGCAGCACCCGGACAGGGGATGGCTACACCTTC. Full variable domain (remainder filled in from reference TRBV9 and TRBJ1-2): DSGVTQTPKHLITATGQRVTLRCSPRSGDLSVYWYQQSLDQGLQFLIQYYNGEERAKGNILERFSAQQFPDLHSELNLSSLELGDSALYFCASSTRTGDGYTFGSGTRLTVV.

The chain combines TRBV28 with TRBJ2-6; no clear D. V lost 5 bases to trimming and J lost 4 bases, with 9 bases between them. Germline lookup yields CDR1 MDHEN and CDR2 SYDVKM. The CDR3 consists of 14 residues. CDR3 nucleotides: TGTGCCAGCAGTAGAGGCTGGGGGGCCAACGTCCTGACTTTC. Its translation: CASSRGWGANVLTF.

This clone has a handful of counts. The chain links TRBV13 to TRBJ2-5, with TRBD2 as a possible D gene (5 bases). The germline gives CDR1 PRHDT, CDR2 FYEKMQ (reference sequence). The CDR3 consists of 13 residues. Trimming took 2 bases from V and 5 from J, leaving 9 bases between them. In DNA form, the CDR3 reads TGTGCCAGCAGCTTATGGGGAGTGGAGACCCAGTACTTC. This translates into CASSLWGVETQYF.

V usage is TRBV19 and J usage is TRBJ2-5, with D perhaps matching TRBD2 (5 bases). This CDR3 spans 14 amino acids. Germline-derived CDR1 and CDR2 are LNHDA and SQIVND (reference sequence). V was clipped by 5 bases and J by 0 bases, with 10 bases between them. The CDR3 DNA reads TGTGCCAGTAGTCCCCCCGGGAACCAAGAGACCCAGTACTTC. It codes for CASSPPGNQETQYF.

V and J are TRBV18 and TRBJ2-3, with a possible D match to TRBD2 (5 bases). The CDR3 runs 13 residues. V shed 2 bases and J shed 7 bases, with 10 bases lying between them. Per germline, CDR1 KGHSH and CDR2 LQKENI. The CDR3 sequence: CASSPTEVYTQYF. For the CDR3, the DNA is TGTGCCAGCTCACCAACGGAGGTGTATACGCAGTATTTT. The whole variable domain, remainder taken from reference TRBV18 and TRBJ2-3, is NAGVMQNPRHLVRRRGQEARLRCSPMKGHSHVYWYRQLPEEGLKFMVYLQKENIIDESGMPKERFSAEFPKEGPSILRIQQVVRGDSAAYFCASSPTEVYTQYFGPGTRLTVL.

The chain uses TRBV15 and TRBJ1-5, with 9 bases matching TRBD1. CDR3 length equals 17 residues. V lost 3 bases, J lost 6 bases, and 12 bases stayed unmatched. Germline CDR1 LNHNV, CDR2 YYDKDF (reference sequence). CDR3 amino acids: CATSREFGTGFGQPQHF. For the CDR3, the DNA is TGTGCCACCAGCAGGGAGTTCGGGACAGGGTTCGGTCAGCCCCAGCATTTT.

CDR3 in amino acids: CASSLFQAPRAGELFF. CDR3 DNA sequence: TGCGCCAGCAGCTTGTTCCAGGCCCCTCGCGCCGGGGAGCTGTTTTTT. The V and J genes are TRBV5-1 and TRBJ2-2; no clear D gene. This CDR3 has 16 residues. The ends were cut back, 1 base at V and 6 bases at J, with 16 bases in the middle. Germline lookup yields CDR1 SGHRS and CDR2 YFSETQ.

V usage is TRBV9 and J usage is TRBJ2-5, with 7 bases identical to TRBD2. The V gene end was trimmed by 0 bases and the J gene end by 4 bases; junction bases not matched to a gene: 6. In germline, CDR1 is SGDLS, CDR2 YYNGEE. The length of the CDR3 is 15 residues. The DNA for the CDR3 is TGTGCCAGCAGCGTAGGAGCGGGGCTAGGAGAGACCCAGTACTTC. Its translation is CASSVGAGLGETQYF.

V usage is TRBV7-9 and J usage is TRBJ2-1; 12 bases are shared with TRBD2. With V trimmed by 4 bases and J by 15 bases, 7 bases remained unmatched. Germline loops: CDR1 SEHNR, CDR2 FQNEAQ (reference sequence). The CDR3 totals 13 residues. The CDR3 is CASSWTSGIGRFF. In nucleotides, the CDR3 is TGTGCCAGCAGCTGGACTAGCGGGATTGGTCGGTTCTTC.

The V and J genes are TRBV6-1 and TRBJ2-1, with 13 nucleotides matching TRBD2. The V segment lost 4 bases and the J segment 11 bases; nucleotides outside the gene matches: 8. The CDR3 has 15 amino acids. Per the germline V gene, CDR1 is MNHNS and CDR2 is SASEGT. The CDR3 region is CASSASGLAGYKQFF. CDR3 DNA: TGTGCCAGCAGTGCATCGGGACTAGCGGGATATAAGCAGTTCTTC.

This clone appeared a single time. One end of the junction does not line up with germline, which may come from a read error. The chain couples TRBV7-9 to TRBJ2-3, with no clear D. Germline V lookup: CDR1 SEHNR, CDR2 FQNEAQ (reference sequence). This CDR3 has 11 amino acids. Written as DNA, the CDR3 is TGTTCCAGCAGCAGCCTCGATACGCAGTATTTT. It is translated as CSSSSLDTQYF.